This TCR beta chain came from a study of cytotoxic CD8 clonotypes in ibrutinib-treated CLL. The wider study: Partial responses numbered roughly 25 and complete responses 2; after a median around 63 months, roughly 14 stayed remitted and about 12 progressed. Overall study results and limits: Clonality rose at ibrutinib response and fell back toward baseline at progression. In comparison with age-matched healthy donors, baseline clonality was higher and tracked circulating CD8+ T-cell counts.

With regard to this clone: Antigen unknown.

T cells were sequenced at a targeted depth of 1 in 200,000 to 1 in 1 million. Sequenced by immunoSEQ multiplex PCR; TCRdb stores in-frame clones only, minus some. The table includes hundreds of thousands of clones, approximately 79% detected once. The sample in question was PBMCs, obtained after 12 months of ibrutinib treatment. This TCR derives from a human donor with chronic lymphocytic leukemia.

In nucleotides, the CDR3 is TGTGCCAGTGATGGGGGCCCTAACTATGGCTACACCTTC. Its protein product is CASDGGPNYGYTF. The gene calls are TRBV19 and TRBJ1-2, with a possible D match to TRBD1 (6 bases). The V gene lost 8 bases and the J gene lost 0 bases, with 10 bases spanning the gap. CDR3 length equals 13 residues. CDR1 is LNHDA and CDR2 is SQIVND in the germline V gene (reference sequence).